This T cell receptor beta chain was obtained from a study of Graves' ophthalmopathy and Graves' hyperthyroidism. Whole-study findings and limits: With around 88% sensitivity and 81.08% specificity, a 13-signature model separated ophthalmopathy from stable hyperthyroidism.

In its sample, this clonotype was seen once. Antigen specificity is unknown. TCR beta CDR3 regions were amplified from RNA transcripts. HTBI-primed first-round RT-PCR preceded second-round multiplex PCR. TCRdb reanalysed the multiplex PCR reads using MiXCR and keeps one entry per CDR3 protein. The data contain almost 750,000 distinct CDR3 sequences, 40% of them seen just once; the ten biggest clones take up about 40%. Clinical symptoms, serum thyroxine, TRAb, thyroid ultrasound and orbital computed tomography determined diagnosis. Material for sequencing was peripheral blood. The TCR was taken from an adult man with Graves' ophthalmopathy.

In nucleotides, the CDR3 is TGTGCCACCAGCAGAGTTTATATAGGACACATCAATCAGCCCCAGCATTTT. Translating it yields CATSRVYIGHINQPQHF. The rearrangement uses TRBV15 and TRBJ1-5; a weak D match, TRBD1 (5 bases). There are 17 residues in the CDR3. Between the trimmed V and J ends, which lost 1 base and 3 bases, there was a span of 16 bases. Germline lookup yields CDR1 LNHNV and CDR2 YYDKDF (reference sequence).